The clone carrying this T cell receptor (beta chain) was picked up a small number of times. Generated by immunoSEQ multiplex PCR, the TCRdb table keeps only in-frame clones and is missing some. The data show about 120,000 clones, roughly 60% seen once. In germline, CDR1 is SQVTM, CDR2 ANQGSEA. The V and J ends lost 6 bases and 5 bases respectively, with 16 bases between them. The CDR3 has 14 amino acids. The sample is drawn from a study of cytotoxic CD8 clonotypes in ibrutinib-treated CLL. About the study: Recorded responses included around 24 partial and 2 complete; following median approximately 68 months, approximately 14 stayed remitted and roughly 12 progressed. Mean productive templates were almost 260,000; mean productive rearrangements were approximately 94,000.

This TCR derives from a human donor with chronic lymphocytic leukemia. Sequenced material: PBMCs, taken after 24 months of ibrutinib treatment. The gene calls are TRBV29-1 and TRBJ2-2; TRBD2 might be the D (5 bases). This chain's CDR3 is CSVQRGVGTGELFF. The CDR3, as DNA: TGCAGCGTACAACGGGGAGTTGGGACCGGGGAGCTGTTTTTT.